A single sample is the source of the 16 T cell receptor beta chains below, sequenced in a study of shared clonotypes between healthy human individuals. TCRdb's copy holds only in-frame clones and misses some; the assay was immunoSEQ multiplex PCR. The sample consists of roughly 500,000 clones, 60% to 85% of them appearing once. The specimen was PBMCs. Source of these receptors: a woman between 40 and 50 years old in good health. Some clones in this sample may be carry-over from other donors' samples.

This clone was seen just once. The rearrangement uses TRBV7-2 and TRBJ2-3, with 8 bases lining up with TRBD2. Germline V gives CDR1 SGHTA, CDR2 FQGNSA. J lost 0 bases, V lost 1 base, and 3 bases had no gene match. This CDR3 is built from 16 residues. CDR3 protein: CASSLGPSGSTDTQYF. The CDR3 bases are TGTGCCAGCAGCTTAGGCCCTAGCGGGAGCACAGATACGCAGTATTTT.

The rearrangement links TRBV6-1 to TRBJ2-5; 12 positions agree with TRBD2. V was pared by 2 bases and J by 5 bases, with 9 bases of the junction left unmatched. This CDR3 is 17 amino acids long. From germline, CDR1 is MNHNS and CDR2 SASEGT. As DNA, the CDR3 is TGTGCCAGCAGTGAAACTAGCGGGAGGAGGAGTTTTGAGACCCAGTACTTC. Residues: CASSETSGRRSFETQYF.

The V gene is TRBV29-1, the J gene TRBJ2-1; D gene ambiguous. The length of the CDR3 is 12 residues. V lost 3 bases and J 4 bases, leaving 7 bases between the germline ends. Per the germline V gene, CDR1 is SQVTM and CDR2 is ANQGSEA. This CDR3 is CSVDARYNEQFF. CDR3 in DNA: TGCAGCGTTGACGCTCGGTACAATGAGCAGTTCTTC.

The V and J genes are TRBV4-3 and TRBJ2-7, with 14 positions matching TRBD2. V trimming: 4 bases; J trimming: 3 bases; junction bases outside the gene matches: 2. CDR1 is LGHNA and CDR2 is YSLEER in the germline V gene. CDR3 size: 15 residues. Here the CDR3 DNA reads TGCGCCAGCAGCCCCGGGACTAGCGGGGGCTACGAGCAGTACTTC. Protein: CASSPGTSGGYEQYF.

This clone was seen a single time. The V gene is TRBV10-3, the J gene TRBJ2-2, with TRBD2 matching 7 bases. This CDR3 is 13 amino acids long. Germline loops: CDR1 ENHRY, CDR2 SYGVKD. V lost 6 bases and J lost 4; bases outside the gene matches: 2. CDR3 region: CAIRAGSTGELFF. The CDR3 DNA sequence: TGTGCCATCAGAGCGGGGAGCACCGGGGAGCTGTTTTTT.

This clone appeared a single time. The rearrangement uses TRBV19 and TRBJ2-1; possibly TRBD2 for D (6 bases). This CDR3 contains 15 residues. The V gene lost 3 bases and the J gene lost 3 bases, with 12 bases spanning the gap. CDR1 LNHDA and CDR2 SQIVND come from the germline V gene (reference sequence). CDR3 protein: CASSISSGFYNEQFF. CDR3 sequence (DNA): TGTGCCAGTAGTATTAGTAGCGGCTTCTACAATGAGCAGTTCTTC.

This clone is a singleton in its sample. The CDR3 here is CASSLETGDWNEQFF. CDR3 bases: TGCGCCAGCAGCTTAGAGACAGGGGATTGGAATGAGCAGTTCTTC. This sequence joins TRBV5-1 and TRBJ2-1; 8 bases align to TRBD1. This CDR3 has 15 amino acids. Germline lookup yields CDR1 SGHRS and CDR2 YFSETQ. V lost 2 bases, J lost 7 bases, and 8 bases stayed unmatched.

The chain uses TRBV7-2 and TRBJ2-7; 10 nucleotides match TRBD2. The CDR3 totals 15 residues. Trimming at V came to 5 bases and at J to 2 bases, leaving 6 bases not matched to a gene. CDR1 is SGHTA, CDR2 FQGNSA, per germline. CDR3 residues: CASSRALAGAYEQYF. Written as DNA, the CDR3 is TGTGCCAGCAGCCGGGCCCTAGCGGGGGCCTACGAGCAGTACTTC. The full variable domain, its missing parts supplied by reference TRBV7-2 and TRBJ2-7, is GAGVSQSPSNKVTEKGKDVELRCDPISGHTALYWYRQSLGQGLEFLIYFQGNSAPDKSGLPSDRFSAERTGGSVSTLTIQRTQQEDSAVYLCASSRALAGAYEQYFGPGTRLTVT.

The chain employs TRBV2 and TRBJ2-2, with 13 positions matching TRBD2. Germline V gene sequence: CDR1 SNHLY, CDR2 FYNNEI. V lost 6 bases and J lost 2; bases outside the gene matches: 3. The CDR3 has 16 amino acids. CDR3 loop: CASSEGLAGNTGELFF. The CDR3 nucleotides read TGTGCCAGCAGCGAGGGACTAGCGGGAAACACCGGGGAGCTGTTTTTT.

The chain couples TRBV19 to TRBJ2-2, with a tentative D call TRBD2 (5 bases). V was trimmed by 6 bases and J by 8 bases, leaving 10 bases between them. The CDR3 length is 12 residues. Germline V gene sequence: CDR1 LNHDA, CDR2 SQIVND (reference sequence). Here the CDR3 reads CASSTPGGELFF. The CDR3 nucleotides read TGTGCCAGTAGCACTCCGGGGGGGGAGCTGTTTTTT.

This clone was picked up a small number of times. This chain links TRBV6-5 with TRBJ2-5, with TRBD2 matching 11 bases. The germline V gene has CDR1 MNHEY and CDR2 SVGAGI. Unmatched junction bases numbered 7, after V lost 4 bases and J lost 6 bases. The CDR3 is 15 residues long. The DNA of the CDR3 is TGTGCCAGCAGTTTTAGCGGGAGGGCCGGGAAGACCCAGTACTTC. It yields the protein CASSFSGRAGKTQYF.

The chain employs TRBV5-1 and TRBJ2-1; 10 bases are shared with TRBD2. Looked up from germline, CDR1 is SGHRS and CDR2 is YFSETQ. V trimming: 4 bases; J trimming: 3 bases; junction bases outside the gene matches: 4. This CDR3 has 15 amino acids. Written as DNA, the CDR3 is TGCGCCAGCAGCGGGAGCGGGAGGGGCTACAATGAGCAGTTCTTC. Translating gives CASSGSGRGYNEQFF.

A single count supports this clone. The chain recombines TRBV7-2 with TRBJ2-4, with D tentatively TRBD2 (5 bases). The CDR3 is 15 amino acids. The ends were cut back, 0 bases at V and 3 bases at J, with 9 bases in the middle. The germline gives CDR1 SGHTA, CDR2 FQGNSA. The CDR3, as DNA: TGTGCCAGCAGCTTAGCGATGGGAGTCAAAAACATTCAGTACTTC. Translated, it gives CASSLAMGVKNIQYF. Full variable domain (outside the CDR3, taken from reference TRBV7-2 and TRBJ2-4): GAGVSQSPSNKVTEKGKDVELRCDPISGHTALYWYRQSLGQGLEFLIYFQGNSAPDKSGLPSDRFSAERTGGSVSTLTIQRTQQEDSAVYLCASSLAMGVKNIQYFGAGTRLSVL.

This clone was counted once. This chain links TRBV28 with TRBJ2-7, with TRBD2 matching 11 bases. The germline gives CDR1 MDHEN, CDR2 SYDVKM. J lost 2 bases, V lost 5 bases, and 8 bases had no gene match. The CDR3 length is 16 residues. CDR3 nucleotide sequence: TGTGCCAGCAGTGACGTAGCGGGAGGGTTGACCTACGAGCAGTACTTC. It translates to CASSDVAGGLTYEQYF. The whole variable domain, filled in from reference TRBV28 and TRBJ2-7, reads DVKVTQSSRYLVKRTGEKVFLECVQDMDHENMFWYRQDPGLGLRLIYFSYDVKMKEKGDIPEGYSVSREKKERFSLILESASTNQTSMYLCASSDVAGGLTYEQYFGPGTRLTVT.

CDR3 protein: CASSLLGGGSEQFF. The DNA of the CDR3 is TGTGCCAGCAGCCTCCTCGGTGGGGGAAGTGAGCAGTTCTTC. The chain recombines TRBV28 with TRBJ2-1, with D perhaps assigned TRBD1 or TRBD2 (5 bases each). Germline-derived CDR1 and CDR2 are MDHEN and SYDVKM. The CDR3 has 14 amino acids. V was shortened by 6 bases and J by 9 bases, with 18 bases between the two germline ends. Full variable domain (rest looked up from reference TRBV28 and TRBJ2-1): DVKVTQSSRYLVKRTGEKVFLECVQDMDHENMFWYRQDPGLGLRLIYFSYDVKMKEKGDIPEGYSVSREKKERFSLILESASTNQTSMYLCASSLLGGGSEQFFGPGTRLTVL.

This clone was observed a few times. The chain couples TRBV25-1 to TRBJ1-2; 7 bases are a match to TRBD1. The length of the CDR3 is 13 residues. Losses at the gene ends were 4 bases for V and 4 bases for J; bases not matched to a gene: 3. From germline, CDR1 is MGHDK and CDR2 SYGVNS. The CDR3 here is CASSGQGFYGYTF. The CDR3 region has the DNA TGTGCCAGCAGTGGACAGGGTTTCTATGGCTACACCTTC.